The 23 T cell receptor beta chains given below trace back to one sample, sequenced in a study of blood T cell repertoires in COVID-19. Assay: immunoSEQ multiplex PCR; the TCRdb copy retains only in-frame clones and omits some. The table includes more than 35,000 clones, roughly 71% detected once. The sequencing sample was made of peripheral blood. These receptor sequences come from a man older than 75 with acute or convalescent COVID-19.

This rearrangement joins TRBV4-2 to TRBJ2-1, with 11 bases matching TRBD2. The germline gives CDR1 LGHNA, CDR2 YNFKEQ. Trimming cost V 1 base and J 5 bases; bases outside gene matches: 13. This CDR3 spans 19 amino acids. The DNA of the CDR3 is TGTGCCAGCAGCCAAGCGGGGGCCGAACCGGGACTAGCGGACAATGAGCAGTTCTTC. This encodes CASSQAGAEPGLADNEQFF.

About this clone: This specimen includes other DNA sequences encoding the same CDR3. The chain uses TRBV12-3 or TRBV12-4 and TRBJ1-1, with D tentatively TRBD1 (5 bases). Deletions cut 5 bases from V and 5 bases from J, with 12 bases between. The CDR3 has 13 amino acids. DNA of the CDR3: TGTGCCAGCAGTCGGACGGGGGGGACTGAAGCTTTCTTT. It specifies CASSRTGGTEAFF.

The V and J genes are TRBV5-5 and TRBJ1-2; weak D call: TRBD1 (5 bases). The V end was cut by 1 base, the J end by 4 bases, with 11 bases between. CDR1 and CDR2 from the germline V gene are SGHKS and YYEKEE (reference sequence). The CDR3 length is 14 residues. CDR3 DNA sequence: TGTGCCAGCAGCTTGCTCGACGGGGGCTATGGCTACACCTTC. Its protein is CASSLLDGGYGYTF.

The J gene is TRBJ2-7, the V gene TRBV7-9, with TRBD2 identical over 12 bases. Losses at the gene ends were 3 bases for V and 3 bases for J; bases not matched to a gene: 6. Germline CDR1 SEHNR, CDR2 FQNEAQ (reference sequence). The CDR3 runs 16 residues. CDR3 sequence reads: CASSLGGLAGNYEQYF. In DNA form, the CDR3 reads TGTGCCAGCAGCTTGGGCGGACTAGCGGGGAACTACGAGCAGTACTTC.

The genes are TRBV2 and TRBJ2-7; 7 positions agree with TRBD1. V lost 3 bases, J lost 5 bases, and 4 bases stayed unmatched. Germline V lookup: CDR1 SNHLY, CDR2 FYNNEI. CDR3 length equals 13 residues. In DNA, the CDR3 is TGTGCCAGCAGTGATATGACAGGGAACGAGCAGTACTTC. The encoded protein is CASSDMTGNEQYF.

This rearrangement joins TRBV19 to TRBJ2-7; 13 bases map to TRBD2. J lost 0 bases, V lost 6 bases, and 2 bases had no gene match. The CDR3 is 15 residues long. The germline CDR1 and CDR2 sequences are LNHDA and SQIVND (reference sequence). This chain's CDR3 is CASRGLAGSSYEQYF. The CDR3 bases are TGTGCCAGTAGGGGACTAGCGGGGAGCTCCTACGAGCAGTACTTC.

CDR3 residues: CASSRGTGITEAFF. CDR3 nucleotide sequence: TGTGCCAGCAGCCGGGGGACAGGGATTACTGAAGCTTTCTTT. This chain joins TRBV3-1 (or the pseudogene TRBV3-2) and TRBJ1-1; 9 bases are shared with TRBD1. Per germline, CDR1 LGHDT and CDR2 YNNKEL (reference sequence). This CDR3 is built from 14 residues. After removal of 4 bases from V and 5 bases from J, the junction contained 5 bases not matched to a gene.

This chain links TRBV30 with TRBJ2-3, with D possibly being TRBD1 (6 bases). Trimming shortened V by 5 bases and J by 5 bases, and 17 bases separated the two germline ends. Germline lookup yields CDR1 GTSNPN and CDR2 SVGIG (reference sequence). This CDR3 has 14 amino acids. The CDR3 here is CAWGGTGLGDTQYF. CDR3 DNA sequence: TGTGCCTGGGGGGGAACAGGGCTGGGAGATACGCAGTATTTT.

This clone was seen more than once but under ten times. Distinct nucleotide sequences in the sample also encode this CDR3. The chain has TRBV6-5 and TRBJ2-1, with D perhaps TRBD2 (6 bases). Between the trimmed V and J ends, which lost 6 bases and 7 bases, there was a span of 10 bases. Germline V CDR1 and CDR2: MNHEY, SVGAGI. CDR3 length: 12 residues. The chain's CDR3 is CASSPGGNEQFF. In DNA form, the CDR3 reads TGTGCCAGCAGCCCCGGAGGGAATGAGCAGTTCTTC.

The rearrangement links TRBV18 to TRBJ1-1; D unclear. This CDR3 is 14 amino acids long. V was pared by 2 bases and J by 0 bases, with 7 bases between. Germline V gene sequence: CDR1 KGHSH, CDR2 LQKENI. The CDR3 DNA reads TGTGCCAGCTCACCAGGCGGAATGAACACTGAAGCTTTCTTT. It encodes CASSPGGMNTEAFF. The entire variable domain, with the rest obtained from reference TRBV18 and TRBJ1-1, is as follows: NAGVMQNPRHLVRRRGQEARLRCSPMKGHSHVYWYRQLPEEGLKFMVYLQKENIIDESGMPKERFSAEFPKEGPSILRIQQVVRGDSAAYFCASSPGGMNTEAFFGQGTRLTVV.

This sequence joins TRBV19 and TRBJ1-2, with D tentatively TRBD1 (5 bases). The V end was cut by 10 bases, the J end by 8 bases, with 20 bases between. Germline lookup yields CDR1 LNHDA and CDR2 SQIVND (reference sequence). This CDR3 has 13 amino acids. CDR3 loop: CATQRRGTRGYTF. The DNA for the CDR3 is TGTGCCACCCAACGGCGGGGGACGCGCGGCTACACCTTC.

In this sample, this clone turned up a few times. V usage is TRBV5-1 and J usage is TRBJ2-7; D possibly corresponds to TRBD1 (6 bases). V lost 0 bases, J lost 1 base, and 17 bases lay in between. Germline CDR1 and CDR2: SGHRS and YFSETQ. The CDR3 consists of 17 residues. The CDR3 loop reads CASSLGMGQMTSYEQYF. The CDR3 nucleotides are TGCGCCAGCAGCTTGGGCATGGGACAAATGACTTCCTACGAGCAGTACTTC.

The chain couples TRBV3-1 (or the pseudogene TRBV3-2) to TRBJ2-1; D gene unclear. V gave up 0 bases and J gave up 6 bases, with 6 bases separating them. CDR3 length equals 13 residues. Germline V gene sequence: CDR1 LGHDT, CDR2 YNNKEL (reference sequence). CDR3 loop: CASSQDPINEQFF. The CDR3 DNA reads TGTGCCAGCAGCCAAGATCCTATCAATGAGCAGTTCTTC.

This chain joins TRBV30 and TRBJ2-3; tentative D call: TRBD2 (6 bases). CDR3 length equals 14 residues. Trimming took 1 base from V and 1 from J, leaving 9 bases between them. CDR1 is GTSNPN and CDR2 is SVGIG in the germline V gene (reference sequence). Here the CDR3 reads CAWSAGGGTDTQYF. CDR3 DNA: TGTGCCTGGAGTGCGGGCGGGGGCACAGATACGCAGTATTTT.

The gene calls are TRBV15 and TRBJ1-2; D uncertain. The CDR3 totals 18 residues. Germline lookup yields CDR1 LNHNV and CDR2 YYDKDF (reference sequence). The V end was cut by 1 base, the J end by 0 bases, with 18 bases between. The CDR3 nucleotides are TGTGCCACCAGCAGAGGCGGGCACGTCCCGTCTCCTAACTATGGCTACACCTTC. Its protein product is CATSRGGHVPSPNYGYTF. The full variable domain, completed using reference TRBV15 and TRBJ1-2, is DAMVIQNPRYQVTQFGKPVTLSCSQTLNHNVMYWYQQKSSQAPKLLFHYYDKDFNNEADTPDNFQSRRPNTSFCFLDIRSPGLGDTAMYLCATSRGGHVPSPNYGYTFGSGTRLTVV.

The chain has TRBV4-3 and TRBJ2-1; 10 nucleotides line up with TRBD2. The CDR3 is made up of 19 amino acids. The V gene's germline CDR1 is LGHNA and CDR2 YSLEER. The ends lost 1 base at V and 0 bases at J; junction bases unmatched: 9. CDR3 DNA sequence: TGCGCCAGCAGCCAAGGCTTTCTAGCGGGAGCCCTCTCCTACAATGAGCAGTTCTTC. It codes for CASSQGFLAGALSYNEQFF.

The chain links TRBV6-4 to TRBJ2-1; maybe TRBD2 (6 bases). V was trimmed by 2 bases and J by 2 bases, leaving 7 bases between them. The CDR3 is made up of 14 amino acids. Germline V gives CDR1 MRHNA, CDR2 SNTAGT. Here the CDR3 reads CASSDGTPYNEQFF. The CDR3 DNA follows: TGTGCCAGCAGTGACGGGACTCCCTACAATGAGCAGTTCTTC.

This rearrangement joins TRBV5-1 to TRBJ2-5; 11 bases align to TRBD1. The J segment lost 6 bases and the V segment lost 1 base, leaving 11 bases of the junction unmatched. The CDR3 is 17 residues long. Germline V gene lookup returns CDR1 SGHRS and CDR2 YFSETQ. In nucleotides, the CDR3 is TGCGCCAGCAGCTTGCCGGGACAGGGGGATCCTGGGAAGACCCAGTACTTC. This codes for CASSLPGQGDPGKTQYF.

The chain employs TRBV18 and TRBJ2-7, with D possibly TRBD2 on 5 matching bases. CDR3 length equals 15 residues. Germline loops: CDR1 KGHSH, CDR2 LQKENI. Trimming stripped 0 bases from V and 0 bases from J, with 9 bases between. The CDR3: CASSPPLGSSYEQYF. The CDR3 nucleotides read TGTGCCAGCTCACCACCTCTGGGGAGCTCCTACGAGCAGTACTTC.

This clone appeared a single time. CDR3 sequence (DNA): TGTGCCAGCAGCTTAAGCCCTGTGACAGCCCTAGATACGCAGTATTTT. It translates to CASSLSPVTALDTQYF. The genes are TRBV7-2 and TRBJ2-3, with D perhaps matching TRBD1 (5 bases). CDR3 length: 16 amino acids. V lost 2 bases and J 5 bases, leaving 17 bases between the germline ends. CDR1 is SGHTA and CDR2 is FQGNSA in the germline V gene.

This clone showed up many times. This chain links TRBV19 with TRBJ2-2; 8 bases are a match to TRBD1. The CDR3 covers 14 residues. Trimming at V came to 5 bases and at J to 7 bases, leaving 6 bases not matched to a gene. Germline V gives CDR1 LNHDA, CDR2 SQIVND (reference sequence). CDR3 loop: CASSFQGAGGELFF. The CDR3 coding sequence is TGTGCCAGTAGTTTTCAGGGGGCGGGCGGGGAGCTGTTTTTT. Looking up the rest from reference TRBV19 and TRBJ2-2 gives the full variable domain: DGGITQSPKYLFRKEGQNVTLSCEQNLNHDAMYWYRQDPGQGLRLIYYSQIVNDFQKGDIAEGYSVSREKKESFPLTVTSAQKNPTAFYLCASSFQGAGGELFFGEGSRLTVL.

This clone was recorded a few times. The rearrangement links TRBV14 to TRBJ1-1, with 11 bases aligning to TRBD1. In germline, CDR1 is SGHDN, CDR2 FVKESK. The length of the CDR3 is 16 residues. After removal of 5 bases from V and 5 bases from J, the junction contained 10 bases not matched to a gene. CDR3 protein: CASSSLGQGARTEAFF. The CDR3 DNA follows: TGTGCCAGCAGCTCACTCGGACAGGGGGCGAGGACTGAAGCTTTCTTT.

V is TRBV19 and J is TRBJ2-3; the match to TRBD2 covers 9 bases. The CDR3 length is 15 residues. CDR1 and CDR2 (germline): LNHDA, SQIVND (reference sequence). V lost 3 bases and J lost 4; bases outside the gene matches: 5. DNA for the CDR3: TGTGCCAGTAGTATCATCGGCGGGGGGGCAGATACGCAGTATTTT. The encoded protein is CASSIIGGGADTQYF.